One and the same sample provided the 22 T cell receptor beta chains below, sequenced in a study of blood T cell repertoires in COVID-19. Sequencing used immunoSEQ multiplex PCR; TCRdb keeps in-frame clones, though not all of them. The table includes around 270,000 clones, about 89% detected once. The sample consisted of peripheral blood. Source of these receptors: a man aged 25-45 years with acute or convalescent COVID-19.

This clone was observed a single time. This chain joins TRBV5-1 and TRBJ2-7; possible D gene TRBD1, 6 bases. This CDR3 has 13 amino acids. Germline CDR1 is SGHRS and CDR2 is YFSETQ. Trimming stripped 6 bases from V and 2 bases from J, with 12 bases between. The CDR3 nucleotides read TGCGCCAGCAACCCAGGGGCTCCCTACGAGCAGTACTTC. Protein sequence: CASNPGAPYEQYF.

The chain links TRBV6-6 to TRBJ1-1, with D possibly being TRBD1 (6 bases). Germline V gene data show CDR1 as MNHNY and CDR2 as SVGAGI (reference sequence). This CDR3 has 15 amino acids. The ends were cut back, 2 bases at V and 1 base at J, with 11 bases in the middle. This CDR3 reads CASSYNGRGNTEAFF. CDR3 bases: TGTGCCAGCAGTTACAACGGCAGGGGGAACACTGAAGCTTTCTTT.

The rearrangement links TRBV25-1 to TRBJ2-2; D not certain. Trimming removed 8 bases at V and 2 bases at J, with 15 bases between. CDR1 and CDR2 from the germline V gene are MGHDK and SYGVNS. There are 15 residues in the CDR3. CDR3 nucleotides: TGTGCCAGCGGGTCGACAAATCCTAACACCGGGGAGCTGTTTTTT. Protein: CASGSTNPNTGELFF.

The chain has TRBV5-4 and TRBJ2-3, with TRBD1 identical over 7 bases. CDR1 and CDR2 from the germline V gene are SGHNT and YYREEE (reference sequence). J gave up 1 base and V 3 bases, and 5 bases lay outside the gene matches. The CDR3 length is 15 residues. The CDR3 DNA sequence: TGTGCCAGCAGCTCCACTGGACAGGGCACAGATACGCAGTATTTT. Protein sequence: CASSSTGQGTDTQYF.

The chain is built from TRBV28 and TRBJ1-2; a weak D match, TRBD1 (6 bases). In germline, CDR1 is MDHEN, CDR2 SYDVKM. CDR3 size: 13 residues. Trimming stripped 8 bases from V and 4 bases from J, with 14 bases between. The CDR3 DNA is TGTGCCAGCTTCACGGGGGGCGCCTATGGCTACACCTTC. This codes for CASFTGGAYGYTF.

This rearrangement joins TRBV2 to TRBJ2-2, with D unclear. Germline values: CDR1 SNHLY, CDR2 FYNNEI. Trimming left V 7 bases short and J 3 bases short, with 12 bases between. The CDR3 has 14 residues. The CDR3 spells CASIDLTDTGELFF. As DNA, the CDR3 is TGTGCCAGCATCGACCTAACAGACACCGGGGAGCTGTTTTTT.

This clone was found a few times. V gene TRBV11-2 combines with J gene TRBJ1-2, with 10 bases matching TRBD1. Germline trimming cut 4 bases from V and 8 bases from J; bases unmatched to any gene: 4. Germline CDR1 and CDR2: SGHAT and FQNNGV. The CDR3 sequence is 13 residues long. CDR3 bases: TGTGCCAGCAGCTGGGACAGGGGATCAGGCTACACCTTC. Encoded protein: CASSWDRGSGYTF.

The J gene is TRBJ2-5, the V gene TRBV28; TRBD1 agrees at 7 bases. CDR3 length: 13 residues. The trim removed 6 bases at V and 0 bases at J, leaving 1 base unmatched. CDR1 and CDR2 (germline): MDHEN, SYDVKM. DNA of the CDR3: TGTGCCAGCAGGACAGGGTACCAAGAGACCCAGTACTTC. It translates to CASRTGYQETQYF.

V is TRBV25-1 and J is TRBJ1-1, with 9 bases fitting TRBD1. This CDR3 comprises 14 residues. With 5 bases clipped from V and 4 bases from J, the junction kept 5 bases outside the gene matches. Germline CDR1 is MGHDK and CDR2 is SYGVNS. The DNA for the CDR3 is TGTGCCAGCAGTTCGGACAGGGGATCCACTGAAGCTTTCTTT. Translated: CASSSDRGSTEAFF. Together with reference TRBV25-1 and TRBJ1-1, the CDR3 gives the full variable domain: EADIYQTPRYLVIGTGKKITLECSQTMGHDKMYWYQQDPGMELHLIHYSYGVNSTEKGDLSSESTVSRIRTEHFPLTLESARPSHTSQYLCASSSDRGSTEAFFGQGTRLTVV.

Of note for this clone: Other DNA variants within this sample encode the same CDR3. The V and J genes are TRBV6-1 and TRBJ1-6; 9 nucleotides align to TRBD1. The CDR3 is 14 amino acids. Trimming at V came to 3 bases and at J to 8 bases, leaving 2 bases not matched to a gene. The germline gives CDR1 MNHNS, CDR2 SASEGT. This chain's CDR3 is CASSEDRGYSPLHF. DNA of the CDR3: TGTGCCAGCAGTGAGGACAGGGGTTATTCACCCCTCCACTTT.

The V and J genes are TRBV24-1 and TRBJ2-3; 11 bases line up with TRBD2. The CDR3 has 17 amino acids. The J segment lost 5 bases and the V segment lost 4 bases, leaving 10 bases of the junction unmatched. CDR1 KGHDR and CDR2 SFDVKD come from the germline V gene. CDR3 amino acids: CATSENRTSGWLDTQYF. CDR3 in DNA: TGTGCCACCAGTGAAAACAGGACTAGCGGGTGGCTAGATACGCAGTATTTT.

This clone was detected many times. The chain employs TRBV6-6 and TRBJ1-5, with a possible D match to TRBD1 (6 bases). V was trimmed by 8 bases and J by 4 bases, leaving 15 bases between them. The CDR3 has 14 amino acids. Per germline, CDR1 MNHNY and CDR2 SVGAGI (reference sequence). For the CDR3, the DNA is TGTGCCAGCTACAAAATACAGGGAAATCAGCCCCAGCATTTT. Encoded protein: CASYKIQGNQPQHF.

The rearrangement links TRBV28 to TRBJ1-5; D gene unclear. The CDR3 runs 18 residues. Germline CDR1 reads MDHEN; CDR2 reads SYDVKM. V lost 8 bases and J lost 2, with 25 bases in between. CDR3 region: CASYQSGMLEGGNQPQHF. CDR3 in DNA: TGTGCCAGCTATCAGTCCGGGATGTTGGAGGGAGGCAATCAGCCCCAGCATTTT.

The rearrangement joins TRBV11-2 to TRBJ2-7; D is ambiguous. Trimming pared 2 bases from V and 7 bases from J, leaving 6 bases between. The CDR3 is 11 amino acids. Per germline, CDR1 SGHAT and CDR2 FQNNGV. CDR3 region: CASSLIEEQYF. CDR3 DNA: TGTGCCAGCAGCTTAATCGAGGAGCAGTACTTC.

The chain couples TRBV19 to TRBJ1-1, with D possibly TRBD1 on 6 matching bases. V was cut by 4 bases and J by 4 bases, with 16 bases left in between. This CDR3 region has 15 residues. CDR1 is LNHDA, CDR2 SQIVND, per germline (reference sequence). The CDR3 DNA reads TGTGCCAGTAGTACCCGACGAGGGGGGGGCACTGAAGCTTTCTTT. It translates to CASSTRRGGGTEAFF. Filled out from reference TRBV19 and TRBJ1-1, the complete variable domain reads DGGITQSPKYLFRKEGQNVTLSCEQNLNHDAMYWYRQDPGQGLRLIYYSQIVNDFQKGDIAEGYSVSREKKESFPLTVTSAQKNPTAFYLCASSTRRGGGTEAFFGQGTRLTVV.

There are a few counts of this clone. J is TRBJ2-7 and V is TRBV15; TRBD2 matches 11 bases. V lost 0 bases and J lost 0; bases outside the gene matches: 10. The CDR3 length is 19 residues. Looked up from germline, CDR1 is LNHNV and CDR2 is YYDKDF (reference sequence). The DNA of the CDR3 is TGTGCCACCAGCAGAGACCTACCTCCTAGCGGGAGGAGCTCCTACGAGCAGTACTTC. Residues: CATSRDLPPSGRSSYEQYF.

This clone was seen only a few times. The genes are TRBV28 and TRBJ1-5; 8 bases are shared with TRBD1. Unmatched junction bases numbered 6, after V lost 1 base and J lost 7 bases. The CDR3 spans 15 residues. CDR1 is MDHEN, CDR2 SYDVKM, per germline. This chain's CDR3 is CASSLFAPGGQPQHF. As DNA, the CDR3 is TGTGCCAGCAGTTTATTTGCTCCAGGGGGCCAGCCCCAGCATTTT.

The chain employs TRBV28 and TRBJ2-3, with TRBD2 matching 11 bases. Looked up from germline, CDR1 is MDHEN and CDR2 is SYDVKM. Trimming removed 4 bases from V and 2 bases from J; junction bases left unmatched: 5. The CDR3 contains 16 residues. The CDR3 here is CASSSPGLAVTDTQYF. Here the CDR3 DNA reads TGTGCCAGCAGTTCTCCGGGACTAGCGGTCACAGATACGCAGTATTTT.

The J gene is TRBJ1-5, the V gene TRBV15; D is undetermined. Germline values: CDR1 LNHNV, CDR2 YYDKDF (reference sequence). The V end lost 3 bases, the J end lost 5 bases, and 5 bases lay between the germline ends. This CDR3 is built from 12 residues. The CDR3 protein is CATSRGDQPQHF. The DNA for the CDR3 is TGTGCCACCAGCAGGGGAGATCAGCCCCAGCATTTT. Together with reference TRBV15 and TRBJ1-5, the CDR3 gives the full variable domain: DAMVIQNPRYQVTQFGKPVTLSCSQTLNHNVMYWYQQKSSQAPKLLFHYYDKDFNNEADTPDNFQSRRPNTSFCFLDIRSPGLGDTAMYLCATSRGDQPQHFGDGTRLSIL.

The chain recombines TRBV10-3 with TRBJ1-1, with TRBD1 matching 8 bases. Per germline, CDR1 ENHRY and CDR2 SYGVKD. V gave up 6 bases and J gave up 4 bases; unmatched junction bases: 7. The CDR3 has 14 amino acids. CDR3 protein: CAIRLQGAGTEAFF. In DNA form, the CDR3 reads TGTGCCATCAGGCTTCAGGGGGCCGGCACTGAAGCTTTCTTT.

The V call is TRBV6-7, the J call TRBJ1-6; D unclear. TRBV6-7 is annotated as an ORF whose role is uncertain. The CDR3 sequence is 18 residues long. Trimming removed 0 bases from V and 0 bases from J, with 12 bases in between. The CDR3 bases are TGTGCCAGCAGTTACTCGATCTCCGCGAACTCCTATAATTCACCCCTCCACTTT. This encodes CASSYSISANSYNSPLHF.

V gene TRBV9 combines with J gene TRBJ2-7; maybe TRBD1 (6 bases). Germline CDR1 and CDR2: SGDLS and YYNGEE. Trimming stripped 4 bases from V and 0 bases from J, with 11 bases between. The CDR3 is 14 residues long. The CDR3 sequence: CASSPGQSSYEQYF. The CDR3 region has the DNA TGTGCCAGCAGCCCCGGACAGAGCTCCTACGAGCAGTACTTC.